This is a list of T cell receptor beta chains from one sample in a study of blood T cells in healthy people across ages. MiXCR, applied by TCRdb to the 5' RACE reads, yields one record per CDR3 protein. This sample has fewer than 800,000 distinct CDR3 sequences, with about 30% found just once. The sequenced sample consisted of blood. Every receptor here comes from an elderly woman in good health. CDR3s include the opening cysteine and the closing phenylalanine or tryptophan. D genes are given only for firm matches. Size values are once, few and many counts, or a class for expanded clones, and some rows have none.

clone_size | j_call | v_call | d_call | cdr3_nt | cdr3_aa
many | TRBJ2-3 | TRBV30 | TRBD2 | TGTGCCTGGACCGGGGCTAGCGGGTTTCGAGATACGCAGTATTTT | CAWTGASGFRDTQYF
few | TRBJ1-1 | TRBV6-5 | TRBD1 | TGTGCCAGCAGTTACAAACAGGGGGCCGTAGGCCCTGAAGCTTTCTTT | CASSYKQGAVGPEAFF
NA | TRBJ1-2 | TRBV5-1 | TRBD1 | TGCGCCAGCAGCGCCGGACAGGGTGGATATGGCTACACCTTC | CASSAGQGGYGYTF
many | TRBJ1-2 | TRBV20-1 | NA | TGCAGGGCTACTTTCGGCTATGGCTACACCTTC | CRATFGYGYTF
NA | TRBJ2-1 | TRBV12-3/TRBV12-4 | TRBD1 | TGTACCAGCAGTCCCTACAGGGGACCCTTCTACAATGAGCGGTTCTTC | CTSSPYRGPFYNERFF
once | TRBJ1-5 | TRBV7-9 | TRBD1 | TGTGCCAGCAGCCAGAGACTGGACAGGAATCAGCCCCAGCATTTT | CASSQRLDRNQPQHF
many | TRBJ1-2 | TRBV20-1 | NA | TGCAGTGTTTCACCCCGGACAGTCTCGCCTGGTTTCGGAGGCTACACCTTC | CSVSPRTVSPGFGGYTF
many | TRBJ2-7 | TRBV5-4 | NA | TGTGCCAGCAGCCCCGGGTCGACCGCCTACGAGCAGTACTTC | CASSPGSTAYEQYF
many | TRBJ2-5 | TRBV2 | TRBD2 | TGTGCCAGCAGTGAGACTAGCGGGGTGGAGACCCAGTACTTC | CASSETSGVETQYF
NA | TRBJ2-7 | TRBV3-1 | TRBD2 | TGTGCCAGCAGTCCTGGGAGGGGTAGTGAGCAGTACTTC | CASSPGRGSEQYF
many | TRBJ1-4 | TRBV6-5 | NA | TGTGCCAGCAGCCCTGCGAATCGTGTTCGGGAAAAACTGTTTTTT | CASSPANRVREKLFF
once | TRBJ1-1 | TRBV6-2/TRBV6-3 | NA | TGTGCCAGCACCCAAGCTCGGTCGGGGGGAACTGAAGCTTTCTTT | CASTQARSGGTEAFF
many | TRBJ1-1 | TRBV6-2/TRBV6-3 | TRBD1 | TGTGCCAGCAGTACGACAGGGATAAACACTGAAGCTTTCTTT | CASSTTGINTEAFF
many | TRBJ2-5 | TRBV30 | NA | TGTGCCTGGAGTGTACGTCTAGACCAAGAGACCCAGTACTTC | CAWSVRLDQETQYF
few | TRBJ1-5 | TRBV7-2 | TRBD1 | TGTGCCAGCAGCTTAACCGGGACAGGAGTACAGCCCCAGCATTTT | CASSLTGTGVQPQHF
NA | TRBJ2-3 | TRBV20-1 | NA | TGCAGTGCTAGAGAGGACCCAACAGATACGCAGTATTTT | CSAREDPTDTQYF
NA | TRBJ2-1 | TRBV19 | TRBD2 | TGTGCCAGTAGATCCGGGGGGAGGACCCCTCCCTACAATGAGCAGTTCTTC | CASRSGGRTPPYNEQFF
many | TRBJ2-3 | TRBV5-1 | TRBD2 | TGCGCCAGCAGGTCGGGACTAGAGAGCACAGATACGCAGTATTTT | CASRSGLESTDTQYF
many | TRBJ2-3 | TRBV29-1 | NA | TGCAGCACCTCCCTAGGGGGGGTGGCAGATACGCAGTATTTT | CSTSLGGVADTQYF
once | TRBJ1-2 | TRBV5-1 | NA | TGCGCCAGCAGCTTGCAGGGAGTACACTATGGCTACACCTTC | CASSLQGVHYGYTF
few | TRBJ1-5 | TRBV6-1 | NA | TGTGCCACCCAGGGGTCTCTACCAAATCAGCCCCAGCATTTT | CATQGSLPNQPQHF
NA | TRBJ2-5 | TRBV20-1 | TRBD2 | TGCAGTGCTACCGCACTAGCGGGGTTGGGGAATGAGCGGTACTTC | CSATALAGLGNERYF
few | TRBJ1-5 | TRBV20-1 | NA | TGCAGTGCTATCCGGGCGGGGGGAAATAGCAATCAGCCCCAGCATTTT | CSAIRAGGNSNQPQHF
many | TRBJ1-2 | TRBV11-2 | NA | TGTGCCAGCAGCCGATCGTCCTATGGCTACACCTTC | CASSRSSYGYTF
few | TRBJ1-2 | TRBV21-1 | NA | TGTGCCAGCAGCAAATGGACAGGGGAAGAGAACACCTTC | CASSKWTGEENTF
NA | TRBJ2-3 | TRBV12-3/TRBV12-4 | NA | TGTGCCAGCAGTTTAGGTCAAGTGAGAGCAGATACGCAGTATTTT | CASSLGQVRADTQYF